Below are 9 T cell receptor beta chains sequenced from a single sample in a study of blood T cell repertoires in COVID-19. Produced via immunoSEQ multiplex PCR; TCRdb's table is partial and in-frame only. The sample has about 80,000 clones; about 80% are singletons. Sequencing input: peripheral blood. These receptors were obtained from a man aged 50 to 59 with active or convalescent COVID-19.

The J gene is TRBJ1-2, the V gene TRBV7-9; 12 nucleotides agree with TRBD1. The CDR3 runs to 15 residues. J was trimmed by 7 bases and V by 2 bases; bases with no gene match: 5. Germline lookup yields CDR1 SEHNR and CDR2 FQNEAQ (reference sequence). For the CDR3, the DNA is TGTGCCAGCAGCTTAAGGGACAGGGGGCCGCTTGGCTACACCTTC. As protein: CASSLRDRGPLGYTF.

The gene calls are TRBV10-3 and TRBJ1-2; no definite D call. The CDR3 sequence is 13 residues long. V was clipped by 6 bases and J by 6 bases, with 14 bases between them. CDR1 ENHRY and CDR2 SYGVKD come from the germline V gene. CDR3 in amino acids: CAIRTGESDGYTF. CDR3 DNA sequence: TGTGCCATCAGGACTGGGGAGAGCGATGGCTACACCTTC.

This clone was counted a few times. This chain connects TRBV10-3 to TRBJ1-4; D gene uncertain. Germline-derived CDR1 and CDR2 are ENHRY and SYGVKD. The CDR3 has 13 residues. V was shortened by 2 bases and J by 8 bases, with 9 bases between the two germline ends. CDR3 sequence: CAISEAPYEKLFF. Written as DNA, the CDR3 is TGTGCCATCAGTGAGGCCCCCTACGAAAAACTGTTTTTT.

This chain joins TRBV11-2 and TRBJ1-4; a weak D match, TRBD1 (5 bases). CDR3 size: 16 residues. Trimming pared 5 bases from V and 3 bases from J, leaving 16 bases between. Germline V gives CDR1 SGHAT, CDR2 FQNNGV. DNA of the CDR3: TGTGCCAGCAGCCAGGGCTTGACTCCCCCTAATGAAAAACTGTTTTTT. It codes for CASSQGLTPPNEKLFF.

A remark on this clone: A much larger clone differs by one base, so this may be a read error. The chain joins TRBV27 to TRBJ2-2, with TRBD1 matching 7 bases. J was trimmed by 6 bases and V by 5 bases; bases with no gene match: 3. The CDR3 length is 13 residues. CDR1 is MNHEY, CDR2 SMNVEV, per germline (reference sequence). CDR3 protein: CASSHGQAGELFF. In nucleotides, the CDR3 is TGTGCCAGCAGTCACGGACAGGCCGGGGAGCTGTTTTTT.

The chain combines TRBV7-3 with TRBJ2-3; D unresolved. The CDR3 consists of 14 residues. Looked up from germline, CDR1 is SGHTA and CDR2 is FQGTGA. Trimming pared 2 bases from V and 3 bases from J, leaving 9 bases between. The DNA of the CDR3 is TGTGCCAGCAGCTTACGCCCTAAGACAGATACGCAGTATTTT. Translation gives CASSLRPKTDTQYF.

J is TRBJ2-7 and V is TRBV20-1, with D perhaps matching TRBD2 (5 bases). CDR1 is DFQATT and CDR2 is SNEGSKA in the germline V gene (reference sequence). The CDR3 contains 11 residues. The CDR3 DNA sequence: TGCAGCATACCCGTAGGACTCGAGCAGTACTTC. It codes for CSIPVGLEQYF.

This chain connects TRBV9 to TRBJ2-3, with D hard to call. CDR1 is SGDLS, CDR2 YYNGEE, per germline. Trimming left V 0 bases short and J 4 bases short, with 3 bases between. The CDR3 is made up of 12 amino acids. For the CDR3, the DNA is TGTGCCAGCAGCGTAGGAGCAGATACGCAGTATTTT. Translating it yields CASSVGADTQYF.

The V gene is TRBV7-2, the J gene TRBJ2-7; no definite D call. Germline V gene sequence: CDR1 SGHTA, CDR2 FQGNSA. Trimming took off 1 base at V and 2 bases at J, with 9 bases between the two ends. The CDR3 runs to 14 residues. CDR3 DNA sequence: TGTGCCAGCAGCTTAGTTCAACAGACCTACGAGCAGTACTTC. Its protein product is CASSLVQQTYEQYF.